These 20 T cell receptor beta chains were sequenced from one sample in a study of T-cell reconstitution after alpha-beta-depleted transplantation in children. Unique molecular identifiers were incorporated when the TCRbeta library was constructed. TCRdb processed the PCR reads anew with MiXCR; each CDR3 protein has one entry. The sample lists around 480,000 distinct CDR3 sequences, approximately 32% occurring once. The sample in question was PBMCs from the stem cell graft donor, obtained from the stem cell graft. All receptors come from a human donor who donated a stem cell graft to a child with aplastic anemia.

V gene TRBV6-1 combines with J gene TRBJ1-5; D might be TRBD1 (6 bases). CDR3 length: 15 amino acids. The V end lost 6 bases, the J end lost 0 bases, and 12 bases lay between the germline ends. Germline V CDR1 and CDR2: MNHNS, SASEGT. The CDR3: CASSLDSFSNQPQHF. As DNA, the CDR3 is TGTGCCAGCAGCTTGGACAGCTTTAGCAATCAGCCCCAGCATTTT.

This clonotype was counted a few times. The chain couples TRBV5-1 to TRBJ1-1; D may be TRBD1 (6 bases). This CDR3 spans 14 amino acids. V shed 4 bases and J shed 1 base, with 11 bases lying between them. CDR1 is SGHRS, CDR2 YFSETQ, per germline. Written as DNA, the CDR3 is TGCGCCAGCAGCCCTGAGACAGGGAACACTGAAGCTTTCTTT. It encodes CASSPETGNTEAFF.

V and J are TRBV20-1 and TRBJ2-3, with TRBD2 matching over 8 bases. CDR1 and CDR2 (germline): DFQATT, SNEGSKA (reference sequence). The CDR3 length is 14 residues. Losses at the gene ends were 4 bases for V and 4 bases for J; bases not matched to a gene: 7. The CDR3: CSATTGTRADTQYF. The DNA of the CDR3 is TGCAGTGCTACGACCGGGACTAGGGCAGATACGCAGTATTTT.

This clonotype occurred a few times. This chain joins TRBV29-1 and TRBJ2-3, with D perhaps assigned TRBD1 or TRBD2 (6 bases each). The CDR3 has 14 amino acids. CDR1 and CDR2 (germline): SQVTM, ANQGSEA. Trimming removed 0 bases from V and 2 bases from J, with 9 bases in between. The CDR3 here is CSVEEGGFTDTQYF. CDR3 sequence (DNA): TGCAGCGTTGAAGAAGGGGGGTTCACAGATACGCAGTATTTT.

This clonotype was detected only a few times. This chain connects TRBV15 to TRBJ2-1; 9 bases align to TRBD1. Trimming removed 5 bases from V and 5 bases from J; junction bases left unmatched: 4. Germline CDR1 is LNHNV and CDR2 is YYDKDF (reference sequence). The CDR3 covers 14 residues. CDR3 loop: CATSWTGDDNEQFF. The CDR3 DNA is TGTGCCACCAGCTGGACAGGGGACGACAATGAGCAGTTCTTC.

The V and J genes are TRBV7-9 and TRBJ1-1, with 7 nucleotides matching TRBD1. The CDR3 has 15 residues. The germline V gene encodes CDR1 SEHNR and CDR2 FQNEAQ (reference sequence). Losses at the gene ends were 5 bases for V and 1 base for J; bases not matched to a gene: 7. In DNA form, the CDR3 reads TGTGCCAGCAGCATTGGACAGGCGAAGAACACTGAAGCTTTCTTT. This sequence encodes CASSIGQAKNTEAFF. The variable domain in full, with the rest retrieved from reference TRBV7-9 and TRBJ1-1, is DTGVSQNPRHKITKRGQNVTFRCDPISEHNRLYWYRQTLGQGPEFLTYFQNEAQLEKSRLLSDRFSAERPKGSFSTLEIQRTEQGDSAMYLCASSIGQAKNTEAFFGQGTRLTVV.

This chain links TRBV6-2 or TRBV6-3 with TRBJ2-2; D call uncertain. The V end was cut by 4 bases, the J end by 0 bases, with 9 bases between. Germline V CDR1 and CDR2: MNHEY, SVGEGT. The CDR3 sequence is 15 residues long. In DNA form, the CDR3 reads TGTGCCAGCAGTTTGGTCAGGACGAACACCGGGGAGCTGTTTTTT. It encodes CASSLVRTNTGELFF.

The chain combines TRBV10-1 with TRBJ1-5, with D perhaps TRBD1 (5 bases). The CDR3 length is 13 residues. Germline V lookup: CDR1 WNHNN, CDR2 SYGVQD (reference sequence). V was cut by 3 bases and J by 7 bases, with 10 bases left in between. CDR3 loop: CASSETGLQPQHF. The CDR3 DNA reads as TGCGCCAGCAGTGAAACAGGTTTGCAGCCCCAGCATTTT.

The chain's CDR3 is CASSLDLRRGRDEAFF. For the CDR3, the DNA is TGTGCCAGCAGCTTAGATCTTAGGAGGGGGCGGGATGAAGCTTTCTTT. The V gene is TRBV11-2, the J gene TRBJ1-1, with 7 bases fitting TRBD1. Germline trimming cut 0 bases from V and 7 bases from J; bases unmatched to any gene: 11. Per germline, CDR1 SGHAT and CDR2 FQNNGV. The CDR3 spans 16 residues.

The chain uses TRBV19 and TRBJ1-2; D perhaps matches TRBD1 (5 bases). Germline-derived CDR1 and CDR2 are LNHDA and SQIVND (reference sequence). CDR3 length equals 13 residues. Between the trimmed V and J ends, which lost 3 bases and 6 bases, there was a span of 11 bases. CDR3 sequence reads: CASSMPGMNGYTF. Written as DNA, the CDR3 is TGTGCCAGTAGTATGCCAGGGATGAATGGCTACACCTTC.

This clonotype has a handful of counts. The chain recombines TRBV19 with TRBJ2-1; 11 nucleotides align to TRBD2. With 5 bases clipped from V and 7 bases from J, the junction kept 7 bases outside the gene matches. Germline lookup yields CDR1 LNHDA and CDR2 SQIVND (reference sequence). This CDR3 is 15 amino acids long. CDR3: CASSVSGRAGNEQFF. The CDR3 DNA reads as TGTGCCAGTAGTGTTAGCGGGAGGGCCGGAAATGAGCAGTTCTTC.

The chain links TRBV7-2 to TRBJ2-1, with D unclear. V lost 5 bases, J lost 0 bases, and 14 bases lay in between. Per germline, CDR1 SGHTA and CDR2 FQGNSA. The CDR3 is made up of 16 amino acids. CDR3 loop: CASSRLGASSYNEQFF. The CDR3 DNA sequence: TGTGCCAGCAGCCGCTTAGGTGCGAGCTCCTACAATGAGCAGTTCTTC.

This sequence joins TRBV18 and TRBJ2-1, with D perhaps matching TRBD2 (5 bases). V lost 3 bases and J lost 9, with 18 bases in between. The CDR3 runs 15 residues. Germline V gene sequence: CDR1 KGHSH, CDR2 LQKENI. The chain's CDR3 is CASSPSGSGIGEQFF. The CDR3, as DNA: TGTGCCAGCTCACCCTCCGGCTCGGGGATCGGTGAGCAGTTCTTC.

This chain joins TRBV6-1 and TRBJ2-3, with 11 nucleotides matching TRBD2. CDR3 size: 14 residues. Losses at the gene ends were 11 bases for V and 4 bases for J; bases not matched to a gene: 8. Germline V gene lookup returns CDR1 MNHNS and CDR2 SASEGT. The CDR3 region has the DNA TGTGCCGGGACCCTAGCGGGAGGTGCAGATACGCAGTATTTT. Protein: CAGTLAGGADTQYF.

The chain employs TRBV20-1 and TRBJ1-5, with D tentatively TRBD1 (5 bases). The V end lost 2 bases, the J end lost 3 bases, and 14 bases lay between the germline ends. Germline lookup yields CDR1 DFQATT and CDR2 SNEGSKA (reference sequence). The CDR3 covers 15 residues. CDR3 sequence reads: CSARNPGRDNQPQHF. Written as DNA, the CDR3 is TGCAGTGCTAGAAATCCGGGACGGGACAATCAGCCCCAGCATTTT.

The chain joins TRBV19 to TRBJ1-5; D is possibly TRBD1 (5 bases). Trimming removed 2 bases from V and 2 bases from J, with 10 bases in between. The CDR3 sequence is 15 residues long. Germline V CDR1 and CDR2: LNHDA, SQIVND (reference sequence). CDR3 nucleotides: TGTGCCAGTAGTATAAAGGGGCGAGGCAATCAGCCCCAGCATTTT. Translated: CASSIKGRGNQPQHF.

The chain employs TRBV30 and TRBJ2-1; a possible D gene is TRBD2 (5 bases). The ends were cut back, 4 bases at V and 7 bases at J, with 14 bases in the middle. The CDR3 has 13 residues. Germline V lookup: CDR1 GTSNPN, CDR2 SVGIG (reference sequence). The CDR3 coding sequence is TGTGCCTGGACAAGTGGCCCGGGGAATGAGCAGTTCTTC. Its translation is CAWTSGPGNEQFF.

This chain joins TRBV30 and TRBJ1-6, with D tentatively TRBD1 (5 bases). There are 15 residues in the CDR3. Germline V gives CDR1 GTSNPN, CDR2 SVGIG (reference sequence). V was pared by 0 bases and J by 7 bases, with 13 bases between. The CDR3 spells CAWSVLGGRNSPLHF. CDR3 nucleotides: TGTGCCTGGAGTGTACTCGGGGGTCGGAATTCACCCCTCCACTTT.

This clonotype was observed a handful of times. This rearrangement joins TRBV7-8 to TRBJ2-2; TRBD2 matches at 12 bases. The CDR3 length is 14 residues. From germline, CDR1 is SGHVS and CDR2 FQNEAQ. V was clipped by 7 bases and J by 7 bases; unmatched bases: 4. Here the CDR3 DNA reads TGTGCCAGCACCCTACTAGCGGGAGGCGGGGAGCTGTTTTTT. It translates to CASTLLAGGGELFF.

This clonotype has only a few counts. V is TRBV12-3 or TRBV12-4 and J is TRBJ1-4; 7 nucleotides line up with TRBD1. CDR3 length: 15 amino acids. V was clipped by 5 bases and J by 5 bases; unmatched bases: 8. The CDR3 here is CASSPSQGGNEKLFF. As DNA, the CDR3 is TGTGCCAGCAGTCCCTCCCAGGGGGGAAATGAAAAACTGTTTTTT.